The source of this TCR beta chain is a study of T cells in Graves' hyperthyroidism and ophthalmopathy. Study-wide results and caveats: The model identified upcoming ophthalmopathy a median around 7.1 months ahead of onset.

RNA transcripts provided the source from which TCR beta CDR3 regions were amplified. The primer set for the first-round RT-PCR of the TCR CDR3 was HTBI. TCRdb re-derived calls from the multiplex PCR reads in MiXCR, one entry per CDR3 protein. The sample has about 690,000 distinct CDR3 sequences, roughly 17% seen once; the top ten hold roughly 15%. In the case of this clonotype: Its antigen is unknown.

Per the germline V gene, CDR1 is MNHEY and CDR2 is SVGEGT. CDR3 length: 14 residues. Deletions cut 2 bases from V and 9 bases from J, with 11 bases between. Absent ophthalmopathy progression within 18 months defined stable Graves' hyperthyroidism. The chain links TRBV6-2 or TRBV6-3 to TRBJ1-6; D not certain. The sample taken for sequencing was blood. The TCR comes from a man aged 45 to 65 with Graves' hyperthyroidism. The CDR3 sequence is CASSYHAGGSPLHF. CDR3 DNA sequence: TGTGCCAGCAGTTACCACGCCGGTGGTTCACCCCTCCACTTT.